These T cell receptor beta chains were read from a single sample in a study of cytomegalovirus exposure and HLA in healthy donors. This table comes from immunoSEQ multiplex PCR, and its TCRdb copy is limited to in-frame clones, with some not included. Seen here are 100,000 to 150,000 clones, about 80% observed once, and the top ten hold approximately 30%. Sequencing was done on a sample of PBMCs. These receptors were taken from a man aged 60 to 75 in good health and CMV-seropositive. CDR3s include the opening cysteine and the closing phenylalanine or tryptophan.

CDR3aa,v_gene,j_gene
CASSIGGQGTEAFF,TRBV19,TRBJ1-1
CASTWGPGQGLRGYTF,TRBV4-1,TRBJ1-2
CASSLGGGPIEQYF,TRBV7-2,TRBJ2-7
CASSVLAGDPETQYF,TRBV6-4,TRBJ2-5
CASSRQGSGNQPQHF,TRBV2,TRBJ1-5
CASRPELAGGLEQFF,TRBV5-5,TRBJ2-1
CASSQGPGQYNEQFF,TRBV4-1,TRBJ2-1
CASRETGVPETQYF,TRBV2,TRBJ2-5
CASSRTGSSYEQYF,TRBV11-2,TRBJ2-7
CASSEGTGGQPQHF,TRBV2,TRBJ1-5
CASSQKDTQYF,TRBV7-3,TRBJ2-3
CASSPGQGARGYTF,TRBV7-9,TRBJ1-2
CASSLDLLSYEQYF,TRBV5-4,TRBJ2-7
CASSGGDRANQPQHF,TRBV11-2,TRBJ1-5
CASRRGRRGGSNNEQFF,TRBV6-4,TRBJ2-1
CASSDPGVGTDTQYF,TRBV25-1,TRBJ2-3
CASSLAGTSASNEQFF,TRBV5-4,TRBJ2-1
CASSSTGTAYTDTQYF,TRBV11-2,TRBJ2-3
CASSLQGGSTDTQYF,TRBV2,TRBJ2-3
CASSYGYYNEAFF,TRBV6-6,TRBJ1-1
CAISESFGGWGYNSPLHF,TRBV10-3,TRBJ1-6
CASSLDWGADEQYF,TRBV7-2,TRBJ2-7
CASSPRGDSTQYF,TRBV11-2,TRBJ2-3
CASSLRGGSTEAFF,TRBV7-3,TRBJ1-1
CASFSGIMNTEAFF,TRBV6-1,TRBJ1-1
CASSSLGSLRYEQYF,TRBV5-1,TRBJ2-7
CASSLKREGTDTQYF,TRBV13,TRBJ2-3
CASSYSSDGAVVAFF,TRBV6-5,TRBJ1-1
CASRDSYNSPLHF,TRBV7-9,TRBJ1-6
CASSPSGGFLDTQYF,TRBV11-2,TRBJ2-3
CASSLGSGRASDTQYF,TRBV5-1,TRBJ2-3
CASSLSGINEQFF,TRBV7-8,TRBJ2-1
CASRGGYSNQPQHF,TRBV2,TRBJ1-5
CASSVSTGYGYTF,TRBV9,TRBJ1-2
CATSRERGPQSPQHF,TRBV15,TRBJ1-5
CASSPRTGNTEAFF,TRBV28,TRBJ1-1
CASNPGLAGYEQYF,TRBV2,TRBJ2-7
CARSLGLAGTYEQYF,TRBV5-3,TRBJ2-7
CAWSGLAGSRLF,TRBV30,TRBJ1-1
CASRGGLGLAGGANTGELFF,TRBV5-1,TRBJ2-2
CATRDRVSLNEKLFF,TRBV10-3,TRBJ1-4
CATSSRGFEQYF,TRBV15,TRBJ2-7
CASSLRTGGHSPLHF,TRBV7-2,TRBJ1-6
CSVDRQGRNTEAFF,TRBV29-1,TRBJ1-1
CASSQGDSSYEQYF,TRBV4-2,TRBJ2-7
CAWSIRTALNQPQHF,TRBV30,TRBJ1-5
CVSRGGWNYGYTF,TRBV28,TRBJ1-2
CASSSQSGSPQHF,TRBV27,TRBJ1-5
CASSFDRGTGELFF,TRBV5-8,TRBJ2-2
CASSLKSTSLSGNTIYF,TRBV5-4,TRBJ1-3
CASSASPTGTQYF,TRBV9,TRBJ2-5
CASSPDRVYQPQHF,TRBV7-8,TRBJ1-5
CAWSVSGYTEAFF,TRBV30,TRBJ1-1
CASTLTTGAVAEQYF,TRBV2,TRBJ2-7